A single sample gave rise to the 17 T cell receptor beta chains below, sequenced in a study of CD8+ T cells in alopecia areata. Sequencing used cDNA as its template, made by extracting RNA and reverse transcribing it. Sequenced by immunoSEQ multiplex PCR; TCRdb stores in-frame clones only, minus some. The table shows over 150,000 clones, with roughly 56% occurring only once. The specimen sequenced was CD8+ T cells sorted from blood. The receptors stem from a human donor in good health.

V is TRBV5-1 and J is TRBJ2-7; no firm D call. V lost 4 bases and J 1 base, leaving 9 bases between the germline ends. CDR1 SGHRS and CDR2 YFSETQ come from the germline V gene. This CDR3 comprises 13 residues. DNA of the CDR3: TGCGCCAGCAGCCCGTTAGGGTCCTACGAGCAGTACTTC. Translated, it gives CASSPLGSYEQYF.

CDR3 protein: CSVEMEDNSNEQFF. CDR3 nucleotide sequence: TGCAGCGTTGAAATGGAGGACAACAGCAATGAGCAGTTCTTC. The J gene is TRBJ2-1, the V gene TRBV29-1, with D possibly called TRBD1 or TRBD2 (5 bases each). Trimming removed 2 bases at V and 6 bases at J, with 14 bases between. Germline CDR1 and CDR2: SQVTM and ANQGSEA. This CDR3 has 14 amino acids.

The chain employs TRBV15 and TRBJ1-2; a weak D match, TRBD1 (6 bases). The CDR3 consists of 14 residues. Germline-derived CDR1 and CDR2 are LNHNV and YYDKDF (reference sequence). Trimming removed 5 bases from V and 3 bases from J, with 13 bases in between. The CDR3 here is CATSPTGRDYGYTF. CDR3 coding DNA: TGTGCCACCAGCCCGACAGGTCGCGACTATGGCTACACCTTC.

DNA of the CDR3: TGTGCCAGCAGCTTAGTTTTACAAGAGACCCAGTACTTC. Translating gives CASSLVLQETQYF. The chain has TRBV7-9 and TRBJ2-5; D is unclear. V shed 1 base and J shed 2 bases, with 5 bases lying between them. CDR1 and CDR2 from the germline V gene are SEHNR and FQNEAQ (reference sequence). The CDR3 has 13 amino acids.

This clone was recorded a few times. The rearrangement uses TRBV30 and TRBJ2-1, with D maybe TRBD2 (5 bases). The CDR3 covers 14 residues. Looked up from germline, CDR1 is GTSNPN and CDR2 is SVGIG (reference sequence). Trimming took off 5 bases at V and 2 bases at J, with 13 bases between the two ends. As DNA, the CDR3 is TGTGCCTGGGGAGGAGTCGGGGCCTACAATGAGCAGTTCTTC. It codes for CAWGGVGAYNEQFF.

This clone was observed a few times. The rearrangement joins TRBV7-2 to TRBJ2-7; possibly TRBD1 for D (6 bases). Trimming removed 0 bases at V and 0 bases at J, with 24 bases between. Germline V lookup: CDR1 SGHTA, CDR2 FQGNSA. The CDR3 spans 20 residues. The CDR3 loop reads CASSLAGSSVGQQISYEQYF. CDR3 coding DNA: TGTGCCAGCAGCTTAGCGGGAAGCAGTGTCGGACAGCAGATCTCCTACGAGCAGTACTTC. The full variable domain, rest sourced from reference TRBV7-2 and TRBJ2-7, is GAGVSQSPSNKVTEKGKDVELRCDPISGHTALYWYRQSLGQGLEFLIYFQGNSAPDKSGLPSDRFSAERTGGSVSTLTIQRTQQEDSAVYLCASSLAGSSVGQQISYEQYFGPGTRLTVT.

This clone was observed a handful of times. The chain's CDR3 is CASSHGTSWGNEQFF. The CDR3 nucleotides read TGTGCCAGCAGTCATGGGACTAGCTGGGGCAATGAGCAGTTCTTC. The rearrangement joins TRBV7-8 to TRBJ2-1, with 9 bases lining up with TRBD2. Germline assignment: CDR1 SGHVS and CDR2 FQNEAQ. V dropped 6 bases and J dropped 6; count of bases not matched to a gene: 9. This CDR3 region has 15 residues. Full variable domain (outside the CDR3, taken from reference TRBV7-8 and TRBJ2-1): GAGVSQSPRYKVAKRGQDVALRCDPISGHVSLFWYQQALGQGPEFLTYFQNEAQLDKSGLPSDRFFAERPEGSVSTLKIQRTQQEDSAVYLCASSHGTSWGNEQFFGPGTRLTVL.

The chain carries TRBV19 and TRBJ1-5; no definite D call. There are 15 residues in the CDR3. Trimming removed 1 base from V and 4 bases from J, with 11 bases in between. Germline CDR1 LNHDA, CDR2 SQIVND (reference sequence). CDR3 region: CASSIVGKGNQPQHF. Here the CDR3 DNA reads TGTGCCAGTAGTATAGTGGGTAAGGGAAATCAGCCCCAGCATTTT.

The rearrangement uses TRBV30 and TRBJ1-2; possibly TRBD1 for D (5 bases). CDR3 length equals 15 residues. CDR1 GTSNPN and CDR2 SVGIG come from the germline V gene (reference sequence). V dropped 0 bases and J dropped 8 bases, with 19 bases sitting between them. The CDR3 here is CAWSVGPGRMKGYTF. DNA for the CDR3: TGTGCCTGGAGTGTAGGTCCGGGGCGTATGAAGGGCTACACCTTC. The whole variable domain, filled in from reference TRBV30 and TRBJ1-2, reads SQTIHQWPATLVQPVGSPLSLECTVEGTSNPNLYWYRQAAGRGLQLLFYSVGIGQISSEVPQNLSASRPQDRQFILSSKKLLLSDSGFYLCAWSVGPGRMKGYTFGSGTRLTVV.

This chain connects TRBV12-5 to TRBJ1-1, with D perhaps matching TRBD1 (5 bases). Germline V gene sequence: CDR1 LGHNT, CDR2 FRNRAP. V was shortened by 6 bases and J by 1 base, with 21 bases between the two germline ends. The CDR3 loop spans 17 amino acids. The CDR3 DNA reads as TGTGCTAGTGGATACAGTGTAGGGGAGGAAGAGAACACTGAAGCTTTCTTT. This encodes CASGYSVGEEENTEAFF. Variable domain in full (rest from reference TRBV12-5 and TRBJ1-1): DARVTQTPRHKVTEMGQEVTMRCQPILGHNTVFWYRQTMMQGLELLAYFRNRAPLDDSGMPKDRFSAEMPDATLATLKIQPSEPRDSAVYFCASGYSVGEEENTEAFFGQGTRLTVV.

This clone was recorded a few times. The rearrangement joins TRBV29-1 to TRBJ2-3; 12 bases fit TRBD2. Germline V lookup: CDR1 SQVTM, CDR2 ANQGSEA. CDR3 length: 14 residues. Trimming at V came to 4 bases and at J to 3 bases, leaving 2 bases not matched to a gene. The CDR3 nucleotides read TGCAGCGTTGTAACTAGCGGGGGGACAGATACGCAGTATTTT. As protein: CSVVTSGGTDTQYF.

This clone occurred many times. The V call is TRBV6-1, the J call TRBJ2-3; 7 bases fit TRBD2. The CDR3 totals 17 residues. V was clipped by 0 bases and J by 2 bases; unmatched bases: 8. Per the germline V gene, CDR1 is MNHNS and CDR2 is SASEGT. CDR3 loop: CASSEANGGGPTDTQYF. For the CDR3, the DNA is TGTGCCAGCAGTGAAGCCAACGGCGGGGGACCCACAGATACGCAGTATTTT.

This clone has a handful of counts. The rearrangement links TRBV11-2 to TRBJ2-5; 8 positions match TRBD1. CDR1 and CDR2 (germline): SGHAT, FQNNGV. After removal of 2 bases from V and 1 base from J, the junction contained 3 bases not matched to a gene. This CDR3 has 15 residues. The CDR3 loop reads CASSLIGQGQETQYF. The DNA for the CDR3 is TGTGCCAGCAGCTTAATAGGACAGGGCCAAGAGACCCAGTACTTC.

This clone was counted only a few times. The V call is TRBV27, the J call TRBJ1-6, with D maybe TRBD1 (6 bases). V was cut by 3 bases and J by 5 bases, with 20 bases left in between. Germline CDR1 reads MNHEY; CDR2 reads SMNVEV (reference sequence). This CDR3 is 18 amino acids long. The DNA of the CDR3 is TGTGCCAGCAGTTTTGTGTGGGGGGGGCTCCTAAATAATTCACCCCTCCACTTT. It yields the protein CASSFVWGGLLNNSPLHF.

The rearrangement links TRBV13 to TRBJ1-4; D uncertain. From germline, CDR1 is PRHDT and CDR2 FYEKMQ (reference sequence). This CDR3 comprises 15 residues. V lost 5 bases and J lost 4, with 14 bases in between. CDR3 bases: TGTGCCAGCAGCCCCGGACGGAAAGTTAATGAAAAACTGTTTTTT. Protein product: CASSPGRKVNEKLFF.

On this clone itself: Other nucleotide sequences in the sample specify the same CDR3. The chain joins TRBV5-1 to TRBJ2-7, with 9 positions matching TRBD1. V shed 4 bases and J 2 bases; nucleotides not matched to a gene: 4. The CDR3 loop spans 14 amino acids. CDR1 and CDR2 (germline): SGHRS, YFSETQ. The CDR3 protein is CASSPGQGAYEQYF. The DNA for the CDR3 is TGCGCCAGCAGCCCGGGACAGGGCGCCTACGAGCAGTACTTC. Supplemented by reference TRBV5-1 and TRBJ2-7, the full variable domain reads KAGVTQTPRYLIKTRGQQVTLSCSPISGHRSVSWYQQTPGQGLQFLFEYFSETQRNKGNFPGRFSGRQFSNSRSEMNVSTLELGDSALYLCASSPGQGAYEQYFGPGTRLTVT.

This clone was counted between two and nine times. The chain recombines TRBV28 with TRBJ2-1, with TRBD2 identical over 7 bases. CDR1 and CDR2 from the germline V gene are MDHEN and SYDVKM. The J segment lost 5 bases and the V segment lost 7 bases, leaving 14 bases of the junction unmatched. This CDR3 spans 16 amino acids. The DNA of the CDR3 is TGTGCCAGCACCTTCCCCGGGAGGAGGCCCGACAATGAGCAGTTCTTC. Its translation is CASTFPGRRPDNEQFF.